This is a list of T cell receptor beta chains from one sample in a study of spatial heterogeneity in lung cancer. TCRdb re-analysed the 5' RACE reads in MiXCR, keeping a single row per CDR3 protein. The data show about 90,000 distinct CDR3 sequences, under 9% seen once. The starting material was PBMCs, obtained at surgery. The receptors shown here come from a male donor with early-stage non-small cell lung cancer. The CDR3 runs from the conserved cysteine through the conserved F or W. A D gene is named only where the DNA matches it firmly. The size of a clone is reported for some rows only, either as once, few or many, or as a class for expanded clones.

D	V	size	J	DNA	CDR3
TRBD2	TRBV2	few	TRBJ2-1	TGTGCCAGCAGTCCTCCTAGCGGGATCGGGATTTTC	CASSPPSGIGIF
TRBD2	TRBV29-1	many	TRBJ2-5	TGCAGCCTGACAAGCGGGATAGAGACCCAGTACTTC	CSLTSGIETQYF
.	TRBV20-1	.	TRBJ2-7	TGCAGTGTCGGAGGCCCCTACGAGCAGTACTTC	CSVGGPYEQYF
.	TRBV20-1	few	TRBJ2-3	TGCAGTGCAATGACGAGCACAGATACGCAGTATTTT	CSAMTSTDTQYF
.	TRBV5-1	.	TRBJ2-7	TGCGCCAGCAGCTTCGGGTCTTTCTACGAGCAGTACTTC	CASSFGSFYEQYF
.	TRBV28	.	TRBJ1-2	TGTGCCAGCAGTTTACTGGACAGCCTGCATCGTGGCTACACCTTC	CASSLLDSLHRGYTF
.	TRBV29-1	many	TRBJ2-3	TGCAGCGTTGGGGATGGAGATACGCAGTATTTT	CSVGDGDTQYF
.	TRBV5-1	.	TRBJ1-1	TGCGCCAGCAGCGCATCAACAGGTACCACTGAAGCTTTCTTT	CASSASTGTTEAFF
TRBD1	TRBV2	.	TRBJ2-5	TGTGCCAGCAAAAGGACAGGGGGCGAAGAGACCCAGTACTTC	CASKRTGGEETQYF
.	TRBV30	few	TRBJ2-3	TGTGCCTGGGGGGGGCGGGCAATTAGGACAGATACGCAGTATTTT	CAWGGRAIRTDTQYF
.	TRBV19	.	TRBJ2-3	TGTGCCAGTAGTATAGACCGACTGGCAGATACGCAGTATTTT	CASSIDRLADTQYF
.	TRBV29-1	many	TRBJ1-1	TGCAGCGTTGGAGGCGGGAACACTGAAGCTTTCTTT	CSVGGGNTEAFF
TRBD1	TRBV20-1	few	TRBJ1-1	TGCAGTGCTGACGCCGGGACAGGGGTCCCTGAAGCTTTCTTT	CSADAGTGVPEAFF
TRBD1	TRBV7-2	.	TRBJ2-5	TGTGCCAGCAGCTTAGGCGACAGGGAACAAGAGACCCAGTACTTC	CASSLGDREQETQYF
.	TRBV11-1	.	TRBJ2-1	TGTGCCAGCAGCTTGTGGAACAATGAGCAGTTCTTC	CASSLWNNEQFF
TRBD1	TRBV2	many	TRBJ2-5	TGTGCCAGCAGTCCTCCAGGGACAGGGGAAGAGACCCAGTACTTC	CASSPPGTGEETQYF
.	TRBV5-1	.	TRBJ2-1	TGCGCCAGCAGCTTGGGCATGGCAGGGTATGAGCAGTTCTTC	CASSLGMAGYEQFF
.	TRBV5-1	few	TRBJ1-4	TGCGCCAGCAGGGAGACAGGAGCTAATGAAAAACTGTTTTTT	CASRETGANEKLFF
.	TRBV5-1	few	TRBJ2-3	TGCGCCAGCAGCGACTCAGCTAATACGCAGTATTTT	CASSDSANTQYF
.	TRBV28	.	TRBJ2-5	TGTGCCAGCGGCCAGGGCTTCGTTAGGACCCAGTACTTC	CASGQGFVRTQYF
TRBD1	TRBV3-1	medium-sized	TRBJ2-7	TGTGCCAGCAGCCGGACAGGAACGTACGAGCAGTACTTC	CASSRTGTYEQYF
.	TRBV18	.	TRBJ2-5	TGTGCCAGCTCCTCAGAGGAGACCCAGTACTTC	CASSSEETQYF
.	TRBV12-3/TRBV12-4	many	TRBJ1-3	TGTGCCAGCAGTTCGACAGGCTCTGGAAACACCATATATTTT	CASSSTGSGNTIYF
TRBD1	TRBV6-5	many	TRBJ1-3	TGTGCCAGCAGCCTGGGAGGGGGCAAGATGTCTGGAAACACCATATATTTT	CASSLGGGKMSGNTIYF
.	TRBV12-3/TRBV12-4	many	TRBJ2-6	TGTGCCAGCAGTTCACAGGCGGTCTCTGGGGCCAACGTCCTGACTTTC	CASSSQAVSGANVLTF
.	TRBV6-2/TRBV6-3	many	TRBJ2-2	TGTGCCATCCGAAGGGCAGGATCGGCTAACGCCGGGGAGCTGTTTTTT	CAIRRAGSANAGELFF
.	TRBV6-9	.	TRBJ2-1	TGTGCCAGCAGTTATGTGGCAGGGTATGATGAGCAGTTCTTC	CASSYVAGYDEQFF
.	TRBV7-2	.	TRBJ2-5	TGTGCCAGCAGCCAGTACTGGGGAGGAGAGACCCAGTACTTC	CASSQYWGGETQYF
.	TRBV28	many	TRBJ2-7	TGTGCCAGCAGTGGCGCAGGGGAGGCTGGCGAGCAGTACTTC	CASSGAGEAGEQYF
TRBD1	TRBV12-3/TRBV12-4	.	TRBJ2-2	TGTGCCAGCAGCTCCCGTGGGCAGGGGGCTACCGGGGAGCTGTTTTTT	CASSSRGQGATGELFF
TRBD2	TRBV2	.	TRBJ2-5	TGTGCCAGCAGTGAAGACCGGCGGGGGGGCTTGGAGACCCAGTACTTC	CASSEDRRGGLETQYF
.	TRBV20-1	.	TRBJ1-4	TGCAGTGCTAGTCGGCGGGGAGGGACTAATGAAAAACTGTTTTTT	CSASRRGGTNEKLFF
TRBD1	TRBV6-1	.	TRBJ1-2	TGTGCCAGCCGGGACAGGGCCCGATTTGCTAACTATGGCTACACCTTC	CASRDRARFANYGYTF
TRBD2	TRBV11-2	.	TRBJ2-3	TGTGCCAGCAGCTTAGAAGAGGCGGGGAGGGCAACAGATACGCAGTATTTT	CASSLEEAGRATDTQYF
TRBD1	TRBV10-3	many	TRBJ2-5	TGTGCCATCAGGGGACAGGGGGACCAACAAGAGACCCAGTACTTC	CAIRGQGDQQETQYF